This T cell receptor beta chain derives from a study of blood T cells in healthy people across ages. Sample-barcoded 5' priming and a J-beta primer mix drove a second PCR of 7 to 11 cycles. Each sample provided no less than 2.5 million CDR3-containing paired-end reads. TCRdb re-called the 5' RACE reads with MiXCR, one entry per CDR3 protein. The data contain about 620,000 distinct CDR3 sequences, 52% of them singletons. The CDR3 has 17 amino acids. Germline lookup yields CDR1 LGHDT and CDR2 YNNKEL (reference sequence). This sequence was found in a woman of 80 years or more in good health. Sequenced input: blood. The chain carries TRBV3-1 and TRBJ2-5; 10 nucleotides agree with TRBD2. The end of the DNA is better explained by TRBJ2-7, so the J call may be wrong. The DNA of the CDR3 is TGTGCCAGTACCACTAGCGGGGACGACCCCAACTTCTACGAGCAGTACTTC. Protein sequence: CASTTSGDDPNFYEQYF.